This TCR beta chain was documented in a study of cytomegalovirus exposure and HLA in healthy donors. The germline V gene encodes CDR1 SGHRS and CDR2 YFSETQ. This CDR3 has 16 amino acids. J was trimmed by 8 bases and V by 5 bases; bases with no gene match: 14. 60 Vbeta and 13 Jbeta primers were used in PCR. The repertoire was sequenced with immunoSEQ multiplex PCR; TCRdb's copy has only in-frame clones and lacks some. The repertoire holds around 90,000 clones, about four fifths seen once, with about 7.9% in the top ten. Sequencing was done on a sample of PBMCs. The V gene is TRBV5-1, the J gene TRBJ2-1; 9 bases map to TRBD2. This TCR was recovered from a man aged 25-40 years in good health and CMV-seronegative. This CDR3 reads CASSQGLAIVVDEQFF. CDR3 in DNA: TGCGCCAGCAGTCAGGGACTAGCTATAGTTGTCGATGAGCAGTTCTTC.